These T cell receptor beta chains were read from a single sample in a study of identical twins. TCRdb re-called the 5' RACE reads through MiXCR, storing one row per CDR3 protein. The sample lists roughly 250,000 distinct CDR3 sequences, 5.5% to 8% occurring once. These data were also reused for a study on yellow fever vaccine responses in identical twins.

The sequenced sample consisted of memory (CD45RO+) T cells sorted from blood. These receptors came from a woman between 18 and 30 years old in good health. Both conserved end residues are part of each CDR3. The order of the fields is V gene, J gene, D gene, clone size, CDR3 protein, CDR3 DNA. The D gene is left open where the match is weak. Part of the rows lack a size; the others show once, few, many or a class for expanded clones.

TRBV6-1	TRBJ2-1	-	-	CASSPKGGGTDVFEQFF	TGTGCCAGCAGTCCGAAGGGGGGGGGCACCGATGTTTTTGAGCAGTTCTTC
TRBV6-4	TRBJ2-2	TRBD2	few	CASALTSGSLSGELFF	TGTGCCAGCGCCCTAACTAGCGGGAGTCTGTCCGGGGAGCTGTTTTTT
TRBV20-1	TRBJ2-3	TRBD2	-	CSAETRRGLGGTDTQYF	TGCAGTGCTGAGACGCGCCGGGGACTAGGCGGCACAGATACGCAGTATTTT
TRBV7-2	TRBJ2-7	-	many	CASSLVLSSSYEQYF	TGTGCCAGCAGCTTAGTGTTGTCAAGCTCCTACGAGCAGTACTTC
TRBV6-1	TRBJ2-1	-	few	CASCRTTPGNEQFF	TGTGCCAGCTGCAGGACCACTCCGGGGAATGAGCAGTTCTTC
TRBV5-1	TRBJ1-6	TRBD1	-	CASSSRPGQGNSPLHF	TGCGCCAGCAGCTCACGTCCGGGACAGGGGAATTCACCCCTCCACTTT
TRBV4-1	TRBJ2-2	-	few	CASSQSGSGELFF	TGCGCCAGCAGCCAATCGGGGTCCGGGGAGCTGTTTTTT
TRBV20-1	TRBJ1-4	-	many	CSASVRNEKLFF	TGCAGTGCTAGTGTCAGGAATGAAAAACTGTTTTTT
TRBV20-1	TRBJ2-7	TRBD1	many	CSASGQGASYEQYF	TGCAGTGCCAGCGGACAGGGGGCCTCCTACGAGCAGTACTTC
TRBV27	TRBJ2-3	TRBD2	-	CASRPERGGNDVTDTQYF	TGTGCCAGCAGACCCGAGCGGGGGGGCAACGATGTAACAGATACGCAGTATTTT
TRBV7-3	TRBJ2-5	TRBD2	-	CASSFGGSQGETQYF	TGTGCCAGCAGCTTTGGCGGGAGTCAGGGAGAGACCCAGTACTTC
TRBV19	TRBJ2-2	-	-	CATEGRANTGELFF	TGTGCCACCGAGGGACGGGCGAACACCGGGGAGCTGTTTTTT
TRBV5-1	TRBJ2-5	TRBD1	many	CASSPEQGPSQETQYF	TGCGCCAGCAGCCCGGAACAGGGGCCCTCCCAAGAGACCCAGTACTTC
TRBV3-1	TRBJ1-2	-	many	CASSRGGGGYGYTF	TGTGCCAGCAGCCGTGGCGGGGGCGGCTATGGCTACACCTTC
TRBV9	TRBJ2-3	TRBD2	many	CASSALGLATDTQYF	TGTGCCAGCAGCGCCCTGGGACTAGCGACAGATACGCAGTATTTT
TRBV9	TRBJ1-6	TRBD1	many	CASSVGRGHVENSPLHF	TGTGCCAGCAGCGTAGGCAGGGGGCATGTTGAGAATTCACCCCTCCACTTT
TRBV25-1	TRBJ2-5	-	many	CASSARTETQYF	TGTGCCAGCAGTGCTAGAACAGAGACCCAGTACTTC
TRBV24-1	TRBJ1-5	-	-	CATRGTGGSNQPQHF	TGTGCCACCAGAGGGACGGGCGGTAGCAATCAGCCCCAGCATTTT
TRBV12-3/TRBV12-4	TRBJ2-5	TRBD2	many	CASNLKVFGGGTSPPQTQYF	TGTGCCAGCAACCTAAAGGTCTTTGGCGGGGGAACGAGCCCCCCGCAGACCCAGTACTTC
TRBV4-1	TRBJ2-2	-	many	CASSGIVTGKNTGELFF	TGCGCCAGCAGCGGGATCGTGACGGGGAAAAACACCGGGGAGCTGTTTTTT
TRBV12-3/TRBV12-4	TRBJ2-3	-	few	CASSLKFTGSTDTQYF	TGTGCCAGCAGTTTAAAGTTCACAGGTAGCACAGATACGCAGTATTTT
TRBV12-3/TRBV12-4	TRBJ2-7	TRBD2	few	CASSHRTSGSYEQYF	TGTGCCAGCAGTCACAGAACTAGCGGTTCCTACGAGCAGTACTTC
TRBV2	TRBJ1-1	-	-	CASTLTGYTEAFF	TGTGCCAGCACGTTGACGGGGTACACTGAAGCTTTCTTT
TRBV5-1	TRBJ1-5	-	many	CASSPTGGDGQPQHF	TGCGCCAGCAGCCCAACGGGGGGAGATGGTCAGCCCCAGCATTTT
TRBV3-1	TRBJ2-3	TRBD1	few	CASSQWTGTDTQYF	TGTGCCAGCAGCCAATGGACAGGGACAGATACGCAGTATTTT
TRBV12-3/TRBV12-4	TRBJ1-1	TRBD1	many	CASSFTGQGRMNTEAFF	TGTGCCAGCAGTTTCACCGGACAGGGGCGCATGAACACTGAAGCTTTCTTT
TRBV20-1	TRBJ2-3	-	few	CSASPLTDTQYF	TGCAGTGCTAGCCCTCTCACAGATACGCAGTATTTT
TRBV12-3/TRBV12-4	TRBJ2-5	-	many	CASSSRETQYF	TGTGCCAGCAGTTCCCGGGAGACCCAGTACTTC
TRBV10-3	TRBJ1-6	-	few	CAITPGDSPLHF	TGTGCCATCACTCCGGGTGATTCACCCCTCCACTTT
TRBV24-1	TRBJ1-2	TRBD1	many	CATHPGTGALTNYGYTF	TGTGCCACCCACCCCGGGACAGGGGCCCTTACTAACTATGGCTACACCTTC
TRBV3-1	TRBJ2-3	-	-	CASSHRTDTQYF	TGTGCCAGCAGCCACCGCACAGATACGCAGTATTTT
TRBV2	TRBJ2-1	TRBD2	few	CASRLGLAGDRVNEQFF	TGTGCCAGCAGGTTAGGACTAGCGGGAGATAGGGTCAATGAGCAGTTCTTC
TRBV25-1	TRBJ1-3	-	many	CASSGTSGNTIYF	TGTGCCAGCAGTGGAACTTCTGGAAACACCATATATTTT
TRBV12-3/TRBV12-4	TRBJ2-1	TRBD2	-	CASSLHLAGGFEQFF	TGTGCCAGCAGTTTGCATCTAGCGGGAGGGTTTGAGCAGTTCTTC
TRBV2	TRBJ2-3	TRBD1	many	CASPEGQGATGTQYF	TGTGCCAGTCCCGAAGGACAGGGAGCCACGGGTACGCAGTATTTT
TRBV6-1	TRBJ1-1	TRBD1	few	CASNRRGGQANTEAFF	TGTGCCAGCAACCGAAGGGGGGGACAGGCGAACACTGAAGCTTTCTTT
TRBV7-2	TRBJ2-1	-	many	CASSLVNPAYTEQFF	TGTGCCAGCAGCTTAGTTAACCCGGCTTACACTGAGCAGTTCTTC